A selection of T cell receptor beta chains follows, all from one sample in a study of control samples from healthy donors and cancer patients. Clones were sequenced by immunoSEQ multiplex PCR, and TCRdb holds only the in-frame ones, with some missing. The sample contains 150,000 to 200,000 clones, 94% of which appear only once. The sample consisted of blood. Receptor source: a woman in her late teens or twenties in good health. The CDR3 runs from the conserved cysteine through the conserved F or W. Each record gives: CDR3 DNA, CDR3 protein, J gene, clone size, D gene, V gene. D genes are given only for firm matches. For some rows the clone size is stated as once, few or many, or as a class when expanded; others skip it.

DNA: TGTGCCAGCAGCTTAGGAGGGGGCAATGGCGGGGAGCTGTTTTTT
CDR3: CASSLGGGNGGELFF
J: TRBJ2-2
size: once
D: TRBD1
V: TRBV7-2

DNA: TGTGCCAGCAGAAGACAGGATTTCGGCGGCTACACCTTC
CDR3: CASRRQDFGGYTF
J: TRBJ1-2
size: NA
D: NA
V: TRBV2

DNA: TGTGCCAGCAGATTAATGAGCACTGAAGCTTTCTTT
CDR3: CASRLMSTEAFF
J: TRBJ1-1
size: NA
D: NA
V: TRBV7-2

DNA: TGTGCCAGCAGTTCCCTACAGGGGGAGGTTTCACCCCTCCACTTT
CDR3: CASSSLQGEVSPLHF
J: TRBJ1-6
size: NA
D: TRBD1
V: TRBV28

DNA: TGTGCCAGCAGCTTAGGGTCCACCGGGGAGCTGTTTTTT
CDR3: CASSLGSTGELFF
J: TRBJ2-2
size: NA
D: NA
V: TRBV7-3

DNA: TGTGCCAGTAGTATTCAGGGTTTAGGCAATCAGCCCCAGCATTTT
CDR3: CASSIQGLGNQPQHF
J: TRBJ1-5
size: NA
D: NA
V: TRBV19

DNA: TGTGCCAGCCGGCGGGGGCCTAGCACAGATACGCAGTATTTT
CDR3: CASRRGPSTDTQYF
J: TRBJ2-3
size: NA
D: NA
V: TRBV2

DNA: TGTGCCAGCGGGGGGACAGGGTCGGACTATGGCTACACCTTC
CDR3: CASGGTGSDYGYTF
J: TRBJ1-2
size: NA
D: TRBD1
V: TRBV3-1/TRBV3-2

DNA: TGTGCCAGCAGTTATCGATTCCAAGAGACCCAGTACTTC
CDR3: CASSYRFQETQYF
J: TRBJ2-5
size: NA
D: NA
V: TRBV6-6

DNA: TGTGCCAGCAGTACCCTACTACCTACCTCCTACAATGAGCAGTTCTTC
CDR3: CASSTLLPTSYNEQFF
J: TRBJ2-1
size: NA
D: NA
V: TRBV28

DNA: TGTGCCAGCAGCTTAAACAGGGCCTCTTTGTACGAGCAGTACTTC
CDR3: CASSLNRASLYEQYF
J: TRBJ2-7
size: NA
D: NA
V: TRBV11-2

DNA: TGTGCCAGCAGCGGGACTAGCGGGGGGGGGAGGACCCAGTACTTC
CDR3: CASSGTSGGGRTQYF
J: TRBJ2-5
size: once
D: TRBD2
V: TRBV6-5

DNA: TGTGCCAGCAGACGGTACTCCTACAATGAGCAGTTCTTC
CDR3: CASRRYSYNEQFF
J: TRBJ2-1
size: NA
D: NA
V: TRBV6-6

DNA: TGTGCCAGCAGCTTTTTGATCGGGGCGGGAGAGGAGACCCAGTACTTC
CDR3: CASSFLIGAGEETQYF
J: TRBJ2-5
size: NA
D: TRBD2
V: TRBV5-6

DNA: TGTGCCACAACGACAGCCTTAGGAAACACTGAAGCTTTCTTT
CDR3: CATTTALGNTEAFF
J: TRBJ1-1
size: NA
D: NA
V: TRBV15

DNA: TGTGCCAGCAGCTTAGCGGGGCAGGGAGGTGGAAACACCATATATTTT
CDR3: CASSLAGQGGGNTIYF
J: TRBJ1-3
size: NA
D: NA
V: TRBV7-2

DNA: TGTGCCAGCAGCAAAGGGGCCTCAAGAGATACGCAGTATTTT
CDR3: CASSKGASRDTQYF
J: TRBJ2-3
size: NA
D: NA
V: TRBV11-2

DNA: TGTGCCAGCAGCGACGGGACAGGCTACAATGAGCAGTTCTTC
CDR3: CASSDGTGYNEQFF
J: TRBJ2-1
size: NA
D: TRBD1
V: TRBV7-9

DNA: TGTGCCAGCAGTGAATTGGGAAGCGACAGGGGAATTTGGGGCTACACCTTC
CDR3: CASSELGSDRGIWGYTF
J: TRBJ1-2
size: NA
D: TRBD1
V: TRBV25-1

DNA: TGTGCCAGCAGTTTAGAGCTAGCTTGGGATACGCAGTATTTT
CDR3: CASSLELAWDTQYF
J: TRBJ2-3
size: NA
D: NA
V: TRBV27

DNA: TGTGCCAGCAGCTTGAGGGGGGCGAAGCAGTATTTT
CDR3: CASSLRGAKQYF
J: TRBJ2-3
size: NA
D: NA
V: TRBV7-9

DNA: TGTGCCAGCATGAGGGGACAGGAGGGCACTGAAGCTTTCTTT
CDR3: CASMRGQEGTEAFF
J: TRBJ1-1
size: NA
D: TRBD1
V: TRBV2

DNA: TGCGCCAGCAGCTTGAAAGCGCGCGAGCAGTACTTC
CDR3: CASSLKAREQYF
J: TRBJ2-7
size: NA
D: NA
V: TRBV5-1

DNA: TGTGCCAGCAGTTACTCAGCACTAGCGGGGGGCAATGAGCAGTTCTTC
CDR3: CASSYSALAGGNEQFF
J: TRBJ2-1
size: once
D: TRBD2
V: TRBV6-5

DNA: TGTGCCAGCAGCTTACAGGGTGATCAGCCCCAGCATTTT
CDR3: CASSLQGDQPQHF
J: TRBJ1-5
size: NA
D: NA
V: TRBV7-2

DNA: TGTGCCATCAGTGAGTCAAAGCAGTTAGGTCTTTGGAATCAGCCCCAGCATTTT
CDR3: CAISESKQLGLWNQPQHF
J: TRBJ1-5
size: NA
D: NA
V: TRBV10-3

DNA: TGTGCCTGGGAGGCGTGGGGGAACTATGGCTACACCTTC
CDR3: CAWEAWGNYGYTF
J: TRBJ1-2
size: NA
D: NA
V: TRBV7-9

DNA: TGTGCCAGCAGCTACAACCCCGGGGACGGTGAAGCTTTCTTT
CDR3: CASSYNPGDGEAFF
J: TRBJ1-1
size: NA
D: NA
V: TRBV7-6

DNA: TGTGCCAGCAGCCCAAGTCTTGGCGAGACCCAGTACTTC
CDR3: CASSPSLGETQYF
J: TRBJ2-5
size: once
D: NA
V: TRBV3-1/TRBV3-2

DNA: TGTGCCAGCAGTTCTATACGACAGGCTCCTGAAGCTTTCTTT
CDR3: CASSSIRQAPEAFF
J: TRBJ1-1
size: NA
D: NA
V: TRBV6-5

DNA: TGTGCCAGCAGCAAAGGGCGCAGGGATGAAAAACTGTTTTTT
CDR3: CASSKGRRDEKLFF
J: TRBJ1-4
size: once
D: NA
V: TRBV21-1

DNA: TGTGCCAGCAGTCCACCGGACTATGGCTACACCTTC
CDR3: CASSPPDYGYTF
J: TRBJ1-2
size: NA
D: NA
V: TRBV28

DNA: TGTGCCAGCAGCTCCCGGCGAGCGGGGGGGCGAGAGACCCAGTACTTC
CDR3: CASSSRRAGGRETQYF
J: TRBJ2-5
size: once
D: TRBD2
V: TRBV11-2

DNA: TGTGCCAGCAGCTTGGGGAGATCACCCCTCCACTTT
CDR3: CASSLGRSPLHF
J: TRBJ1-6
size: NA
D: NA
V: TRBV11-2

DNA: TGTGCCAGCAGTCGGACAGGCGAAACAGATACGCAGTATTTT
CDR3: CASSRTGETDTQYF
J: TRBJ2-3
size: NA
D: TRBD1
V: TRBV6-2/TRBV6-3

DNA: TGTGCCAGCAGCTTAGAGCGGGGGGCTTACAATGAGCAGTTCTTC
CDR3: CASSLERGAYNEQFF
J: TRBJ2-1
size: NA
D: TRBD2
V: TRBV7-3

DNA: TGTGCCAGCAGCCCGCCCGGGACAGGGGGATACAATGAGCAGTTCTTC
CDR3: CASSPPGTGGYNEQFF
J: TRBJ2-1
size: NA
D: TRBD1
V: TRBV5-4

DNA: TGTGCCAGCAGCCGGGGGGTCCAAGAGACCCAGTACTTC
CDR3: CASSRGVQETQYF
J: TRBJ2-5
size: NA
D: TRBD2
V: TRBV6-5

DNA: TGTGCCAGCAGTCTCTCGCCGGGACAGGGGATCACCGGGGAGCTGTTTTTT
CDR3: CASSLSPGQGITGELFF
J: TRBJ2-2
size: NA
D: TRBD1
V: TRBV6-2/TRBV6-3

DNA: TGTGCCAGTAGTATAAGGACAGGTCTTCAGCCCCAGCATTTT
CDR3: CASSIRTGLQPQHF
J: TRBJ1-5
size: NA
D: TRBD1
V: TRBV19

DNA: TGTGCCAGCAGCCCGCCCTGGACAGGGAAGACTGAAGCTTTCTTT
CDR3: CASSPPWTGKTEAFF
J: TRBJ1-1
size: NA
D: TRBD1
V: TRBV7-2